Listed below are T cell receptor beta chains from one sample, sequenced in a study of blood T cell repertoires in COVID-19. The table came from immunoSEQ multiplex PCR; TCRdb's copy has only in-frame clones and leaves some out. The sample lists 150,000 to 180,000 clones, under 90% occurring once. Source material: PBMCs or T cells enriched from blood (not recorded which). The receptors derive from a man between 50 and 59 years old who had recovered from COVID-19. Each CDR3 is given with its conserved first and last residue. A D gene is named only where the DNA matches it firmly. The size entry is marked missing in some rows and otherwise reads once, few, many or a size class.

DNA: TGTGCCAGTAGCCACCTAGGACTAGCGGGGAACCAAGAGACCCAGTACTTC
CDR3: CASSHLGLAGNQETQYF
D: TRBD2
J: TRBJ2-5
size: -
V: TRBV19

DNA: TGTGCCAGCAGTGGACGGGGACAGGGGGCTGAGCAGTTCTTC
CDR3: CASSGRGQGAEQFF
D: TRBD1
J: TRBJ2-1
size: once
V: TRBV27

DNA: TGTGCTTCGAAAACAGGGAACTATGGCTACACCTTC
CDR3: CASKTGNYGYTF
D: -
J: TRBJ1-2
size: -
V: TRBV30

DNA: TGTGCCAGCAGCCAGGGCAGGTTCTATGGCTACACCTTC
CDR3: CASSQGRFYGYTF
D: -
J: TRBJ1-2
size: -
V: TRBV11-2

DNA: TGTGCCAGCAGCTTGACTAGCGGGGGGAATAATGAGCAGTTCTTC
CDR3: CASSLTSGGNNEQFF
D: TRBD2
J: TRBJ2-1
size: -
V: TRBV7-2

DNA: TGTGCCAGCACCCCCCTGTGGGCGGGGGGGGAAGAGACCCAGTACTTC
CDR3: CASTPLWAGGEETQYF
D: TRBD2
J: TRBJ2-5
size: -
V: TRBV7-2

DNA: TGTGCCAGCAGCTTGGGGACAAGTGGAGCTAATGAAAAACTGTTTTTT
CDR3: CASSLGTSGANEKLFF
D: -
J: TRBJ1-4
size: few
V: TRBV5-8

DNA: TGTGCCAGTAGTCCGACAGGGTTTAGTGCAGGGGCAAATGAAAAACTGTTTTTT
CDR3: CASSPTGFSAGANEKLFF
D: TRBD1
J: TRBJ1-4
size: -
V: TRBV19

DNA: TGTGCCAGCAGTTTTTCCTCCGGGACAGGAGATGGCTACACCTTC
CDR3: CASSFSSGTGDGYTF
D: TRBD1
J: TRBJ1-2
size: -
V: TRBV6-7

DNA: TGTGCCAGCAGTCCGAACACAGGGAATGGGGCACCCCAGCATTTT
CDR3: CASSPNTGNGAPQHF
D: -
J: TRBJ1-5
size: -
V: TRBV28

DNA: TGTGCCAGCGCCAAGGGGAGCAATCAGCCCCAGCATTTT
CDR3: CASAKGSNQPQHF
D: -
J: TRBJ1-5
size: -
V: TRBV7-3

DNA: TGTGCCAGCTCACCGGGACAGAATCATGGCTACACCTTC
CDR3: CASSPGQNHGYTF
D: TRBD1
J: TRBJ1-2
size: -
V: TRBV18

DNA: TGTGCCAGCAGTTTATCGGACCGGACTTTTCAGCATTTT
CDR3: CASSLSDRTFQHF
D: -
J: TRBJ1-5
size: -
V: TRBV27

DNA: TGTGCCAGCAGTACCCGAACCGGGACAGGGTTTACCTACGAGCAGTACTTC
CDR3: CASSTRTGTGFTYEQYF
D: TRBD1
J: TRBJ2-7
size: once
V: TRBV27

DNA: TGCGCCAGCCGGTTGGTTCAGGGGGTGAACACCGGGGAGCTGTTTTTT
CDR3: CASRLVQGVNTGELFF
D: TRBD1
J: TRBJ2-2
size: -
V: TRBV5-1

DNA: TGTGCCAGCAGTGAAGAGGCGCGGGGGGGCAAAAACATTCAGTACTTC
CDR3: CASSEEARGGKNIQYF
D: TRBD2
J: TRBJ2-4
size: -
V: TRBV2

DNA: TGTGCCAGCAGTGAAGAGTGGACAGGGGGCACTGAAGCTTTCTTT
CDR3: CASSEEWTGGTEAFF
D: TRBD1
J: TRBJ1-1
size: -
V: TRBV2

DNA: TGTGCCATCAGTGACCCCGGGGGGGCAGAAGAGACCCAGTACTTC
CDR3: CAISDPGGAEETQYF
D: TRBD2
J: TRBJ2-5
size: few
V: TRBV10-3

DNA: TGTGCCAGCAGCTGGGGACAGGGGGACAATTCACCCCTCCACTTT
CDR3: CASSWGQGDNSPLHF
D: TRBD1
J: TRBJ1-6
size: -
V: TRBV5-5

DNA: TGTGCCAGCAGTGGGGACAGGTATAGCAATCAGCCCCAGCATTTT
CDR3: CASSGDRYSNQPQHF
D: TRBD1
J: TRBJ1-5
size: -
V: TRBV27

DNA: TGTGCCAGCAGCCGGTCAGGTACCACTGAAGCTTTCTTT
CDR3: CASSRSGTTEAFF
D: -
J: TRBJ1-1
size: -
V: TRBV12-3/TRBV12-4

DNA: TGTGCCAGCAGCCCAGCCGGACAGGCGTTAGGCTATGGCTACACCTTC
CDR3: CASSPAGQALGYGYTF
D: TRBD1
J: TRBJ1-2
size: -
V: TRBV7-2